This TCR beta chain was sequenced in a study of naive and memory T cell subsets. Study-level findings and limits: Possibly reflecting memory cells re-expressing CD45RA, a few larger clonotypes occurred in naive repertoires, especially CD8.

An equimolar mix of two oligonucleotides served as the beta constant-region primer for TRBC1 and TRBC2. Nested alpha and beta constant-region primers with the SP2 primer drove four PCR rounds on ligated cDNA. TCRdb passed the UMI-ligation and nested PCR reads through MiXCR, listing each CDR3 protein once. The table lists roughly 97,000 distinct CDR3 sequences, more than 14% of them singletons. Four subsets defined by CD45RA and CD27 were sorted after CD3, CD4, CD8 and live/dead staining. This CDR3 is built from 13 residues. Germline lookup yields CDR1 LGHNA and CDR2 YNFKEQ. Remarks on this clonotype: Its cognate antigen is unknown. Compared with germline, one end of the junction differs, possibly owing to a read error.

This chain uses TRBV4-2 with TRBJ2-1; D gene uncertain. The sequencing input was naive CD8+ T cells from blood. The sequence derives from a human donor in good health. CDR3 nucleotide sequence: TGTGCCAGCAGCCAAGATTACCCGAATGGGCAGTTCTTC. Protein product: CASSQDYPNGQFF.